This TCR beta chain was identified in a study of blood T cell repertoires in COVID-19. Background on the study: Nucleic acid was either cDNA or gDNA, and it came from T cells, B-cell-depleted T cells, or PBMCs.

Clones were sequenced by immunoSEQ multiplex PCR, and TCRdb holds only the in-frame ones, with some missing. This table holds 200,000 to 250,000 clones, about 94% found once. Patients of the Seattle cohort, enrolled during active infection, were followed longitudinally. The CDR3 is made up of 16 amino acids. V was clipped by 6 bases and J by 5 bases; unmatched bases: 13. Germline V gene data show CDR1 as LNHDA and CDR2 as SQIVND (reference sequence). Sequenced sample: peripheral blood. The gene calls are TRBV19 and TRBJ1-1, with 9 bases aligning to TRBD1. The origin of this receptor is a man aged 60 to 69 with COVID-19, enrolled during active disease. DNA of the CDR3: TGTGCCAGTAGGGCATCGGACAGGGGATTTGGAACTGAAGCTTTCTTT. Amino acids: CASRASDRGFGTEAFF.